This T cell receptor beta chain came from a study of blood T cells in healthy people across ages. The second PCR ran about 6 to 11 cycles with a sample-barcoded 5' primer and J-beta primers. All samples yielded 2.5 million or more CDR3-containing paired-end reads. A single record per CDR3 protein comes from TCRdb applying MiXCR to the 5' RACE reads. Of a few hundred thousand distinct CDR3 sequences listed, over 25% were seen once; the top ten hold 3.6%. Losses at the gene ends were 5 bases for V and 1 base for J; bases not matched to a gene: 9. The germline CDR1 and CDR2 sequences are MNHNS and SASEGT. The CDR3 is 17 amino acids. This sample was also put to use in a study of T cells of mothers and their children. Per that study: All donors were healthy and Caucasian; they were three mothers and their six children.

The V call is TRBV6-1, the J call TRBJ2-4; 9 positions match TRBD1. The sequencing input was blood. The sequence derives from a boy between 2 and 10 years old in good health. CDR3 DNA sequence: TGTGCCAGCAGTTTATTACAGGGGGCTTTGGCCAAAAACATTCAGTACTTC. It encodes CASSLLQGALAKNIQYF.